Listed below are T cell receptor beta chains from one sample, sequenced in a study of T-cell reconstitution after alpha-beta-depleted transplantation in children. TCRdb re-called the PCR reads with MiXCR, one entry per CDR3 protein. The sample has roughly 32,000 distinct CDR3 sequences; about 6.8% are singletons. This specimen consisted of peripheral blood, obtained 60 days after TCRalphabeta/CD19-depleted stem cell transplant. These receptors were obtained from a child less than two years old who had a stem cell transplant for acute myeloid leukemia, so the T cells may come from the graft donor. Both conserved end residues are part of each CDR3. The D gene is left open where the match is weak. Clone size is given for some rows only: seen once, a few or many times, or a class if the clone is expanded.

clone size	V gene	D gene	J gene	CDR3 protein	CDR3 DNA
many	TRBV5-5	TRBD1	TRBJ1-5	CASSPPPTGSMGDQPQHF	TGTGCCAGCAGCCCCCCTCCGACAGGGAGCATGGGGGATCAGCCCCAGCATTTT
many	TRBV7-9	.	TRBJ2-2	CASSSARWAGELFF	TGTGCCAGCAGCTCCGCGAGGTGGGCCGGGGAGCTGTTTTTT
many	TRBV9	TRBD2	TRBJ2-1	CASSVPSGSAEQFF	TGTGCCAGCAGCGTACCTAGCGGGAGCGCTGAGCAGTTCTTC
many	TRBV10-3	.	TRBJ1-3	CAISAGTNSGNTIYF	TGTGCCATCAGTGCAGGGACCAACTCTGGAAACACCATATATTTT
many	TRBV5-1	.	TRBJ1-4	CASKTSGTEGEKLFF	TGCGCCAGTAAAACTTCCGGGACGGAGGGGGAAAAACTGTTTTTT
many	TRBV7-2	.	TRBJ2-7	CASSPEDYEQYF	TGTGCCAGCAGCCCCGAGGACTACGAGCAGTACTTC
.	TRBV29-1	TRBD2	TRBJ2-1	CSVYGRGGEQFF	TGCAGCGTCTATGGCCGGGGGGGTGAGCAGTTCTTC
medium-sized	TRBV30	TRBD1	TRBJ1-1	CAWSAAGGGFAFF	TGTGCCTGGAGCGCAGCAGGGGGTGGGTTTGCTTTCTTT
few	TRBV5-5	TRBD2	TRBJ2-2	CASSPRLARNTGELFF	TGTGCCAGCAGCCCCAGACTAGCGCGGAACACCGGGGAGCTGTTTTTT
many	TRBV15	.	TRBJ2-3	CATSRESDTQYF	TGTGCCACCAGCAGAGAGTCGGATACGCAGTATTTT
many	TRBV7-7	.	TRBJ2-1	CASSLVEGDNEQFF	TGTGCCAGCAGCTTAGTTGAGGGGGACAATGAGCAGTTCTTC
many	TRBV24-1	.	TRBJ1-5	CAIGANQPQHF	TGTGCCATTGGCGCCAATCAGCCCCAGCATTTT
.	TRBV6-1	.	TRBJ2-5	CASSDRQGRQETQYF	TGTGCCAGCAGTGACAGGCAGGGGCGTCAAGAGACCCAGTACTTC
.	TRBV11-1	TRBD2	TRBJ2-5	CASSPRLAESLYQETQYF	TGTGCCAGCAGCCCTCGACTAGCGGAGTCCCTGTACCAAGAGACCCAGTACTTC
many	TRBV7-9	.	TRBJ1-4	CASSLSGRDELFF	TGTGCCAGCAGCTTATCTGGCCGGGACGAACTGTTTTTT
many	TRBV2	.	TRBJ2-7	CAIRLSHEQYF	TGTGCCATCCGGTTGTCGCACGAGCAGTACTTC
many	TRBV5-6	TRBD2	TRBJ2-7	CASSLGLAGNYEQYF	TGTGCCAGCAGCTTGGGACTAGCGGGAAATTACGAGCAGTACTTC
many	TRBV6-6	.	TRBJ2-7	CAIRPFRVSEQYF	TGTGCCATCCGACCCTTTCGGGTGAGCGAGCAGTACTTC
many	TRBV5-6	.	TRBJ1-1	CASSWGTGGEAFF	TGTGCCAGCAGCTGGGGGACGGGGGGCGAAGCTTTCTTT
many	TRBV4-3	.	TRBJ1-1	CASSQWLGAEAFF	TGCGCCAGCAGCCAATGGCTAGGGGCTGAAGCTTTCTTT
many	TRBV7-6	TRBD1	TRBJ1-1	CASSSGGPEAFF	TGTGCCAGCAGCTCAGGGGGACCTGAAGCTTTCTTT
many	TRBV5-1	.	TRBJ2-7	CASSFSPNYEQYF	TGCGCCAGCAGCTTTAGTCCCAACTACGAGCAGTACTTC
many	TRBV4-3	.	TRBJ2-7	CASSQDVPGSYEQYF	TGCGCCAGCAGCCAAGATGTTCCAGGGAGCTACGAGCAGTACTTC
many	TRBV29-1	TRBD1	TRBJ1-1	CSVWEGGWVNTEAFF	TGCAGCGTCTGGGAAGGGGGCTGGGTGAACACTGAAGCTTTCTTT
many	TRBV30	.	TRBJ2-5	CAWSWGREQTQYF	TGTGCCTGGAGTTGGGGAAGGGAACAGACCCAGTACTTC
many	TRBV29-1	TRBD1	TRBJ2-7	CSVSDRDKPYEQYF	TGCAGCGTTTCCGACAGGGACAAACCTTACGAGCAGTACTTC
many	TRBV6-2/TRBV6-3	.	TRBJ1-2	CASSYPEGYTF	TGTGCCAGCAGTTACCCTGAAGGCTACACCTTC
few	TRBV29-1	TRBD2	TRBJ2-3	CSVVGRTSGMADTQYF	TGCAGCGTTGTGGGGCGGACTAGCGGGATGGCAGATACGCAGTATTTT
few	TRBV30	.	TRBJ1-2	CAWSASPEDNYGYTF	TGTGCCTGGAGTGCCAGCCCCGAAGATAACTATGGCTACACCTTC
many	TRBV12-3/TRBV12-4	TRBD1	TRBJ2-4	CASSSPLTGGNNIQYF	TGTGCCAGCAGTTCTCCCTTAACAGGGGGGAACAACATTCAGTACTTC
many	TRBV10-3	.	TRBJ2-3	CASAYGVSTDTQYF	TGTGCCTCTGCTTATGGGGTCAGCACAGATACGCAGTATTTT
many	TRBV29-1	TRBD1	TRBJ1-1	CSVELSPDRGTEAFF	TGCAGCGTTGAACTATCCCCGGACAGGGGGACTGAAGCTTTCTTT
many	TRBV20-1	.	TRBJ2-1	CSARDGSRPNEQFF	TGCAGTGCTAGAGATGGGAGCCGGCCCAATGAGCAGTTCTTC
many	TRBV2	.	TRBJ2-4	CASSSGQAGAKNIQYF	TGTGCCAGCAGCTCAGGCCAGGCGGGGGCCAAAAACATTCAGTACTTC
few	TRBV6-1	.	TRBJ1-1	CATGGMLTSSNTEAFF	TGTGCCACCGGGGGGATGTTAACATCCTCGAACACTGAAGCTTTCTTT
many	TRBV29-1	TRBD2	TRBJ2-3	CSVDGGGPYSLTDTQYF	TGCAGCGTTGATGGGGGAGGGCCATACAGCCTCACAGATACGCAGTATTTT
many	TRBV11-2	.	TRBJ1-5	CASSLAGEWGNQPQHF	TGTGCCAGCAGCTTAGCGGGCGAGTGGGGCAATCAGCCCCAGCATTTT
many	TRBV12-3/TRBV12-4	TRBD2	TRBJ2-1	CASRMNSGIVHEQFF	TGTGCCAGCAGGATGAATAGCGGGATCGTCCATGAGCAGTTCTTC
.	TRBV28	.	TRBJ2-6	CASSLGPFRHSGANVLTF	TGTGCCAGCAGTTTAGGACCTTTTAGGCACTCTGGGGCCAACGTCCTGACTTTC
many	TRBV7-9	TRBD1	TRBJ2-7	CASSLKPSGGFEQYF	TGTGCCAGCAGCTTAAAACCCTCAGGGGGCTTTGAGCAGTACTTC
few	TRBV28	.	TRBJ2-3	CASSTPGGPDTQYF	TGTGCCAGCAGTACCCCTGGGGGTCCAGATACGCAGTATTTT
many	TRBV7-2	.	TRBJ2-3	CASSNGGGGLYF	TGTGCCAGCAGCAACGGGGGCGGGGGATTGTATTTT
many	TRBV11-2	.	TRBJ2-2	CASSPWGGNTGELFF	TGTGCCAGCAGCCCCTGGGGCGGAAACACCGGGGAGCTGTTTTTT
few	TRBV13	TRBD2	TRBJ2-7	CASSLLGAGRYEQYF	TGTGCCAGCAGCTTATTAGGAGCGGGACGGTACGAGCAGTACTTC
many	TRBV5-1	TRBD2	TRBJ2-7	CASSTTSGYEQYF	TGCGCCAGCAGCACGACTAGCGGGTACGAGCAGTACTTC
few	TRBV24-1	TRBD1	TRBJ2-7	CATSEWDRPYEQYF	TGTGCCACCAGTGAGTGGGACAGGCCCTACGAGCAGTACTTC
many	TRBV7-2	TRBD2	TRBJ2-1	CASSTTSGGRRGNEQFF	TGTGCCAGCAGCACGACTAGCGGGGGCCGAAGGGGGAATGAGCAGTTCTTC
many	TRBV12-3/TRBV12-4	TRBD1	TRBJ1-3	CASPGGQGYF	TGTGCCAGCCCAGGGGGACAGGGTTATTTT